The sequence of this TCR beta chain was determined in a study of blood T cells in healthy people across ages. Ranging in age from about 6 to 95, the donors were healthy Caucasian individuals from Russia. A few counts support this clonotype. Its antigen is unknown. A second PCR, run for about 7 to 11 cycles, used a sample-barcoded 5' primer plus a J-beta primer mix. From each sample, at least 2.5 million paired-end reads containing CDR3 were obtained. One entry per CDR3 protein, called by TCRdb with MiXCR from the 5' RACE reads. This table has hundreds of thousands of distinct CDR3 sequences, 20% to 25% appearing once. Whole-study results and caveats: Conclusively comparing naive with antigen-experienced cells was impossible with unsorted PBMCs.

The CDR3 contains 17 residues. After removal of 1 base from V and 5 bases from J, the junction contained 7 bases not matched to a gene. Material for sequencing was blood. The clonotype originates from a man aged 65-85 years in good health. The chain has TRBV12-3 or TRBV12-4 and TRBJ2-1; 11 bases are a match to TRBD2. CDR3 protein: CASSLGRLAGINNEQFF. In nucleotides, the CDR3 is TGTGCCAGCAGTTTAGGTCGACTAGCGGGGATAAACAATGAGCAGTTCTTC.